These 14 T cell receptor beta chains were sequenced from one sample in a study of blood T cell repertoires in COVID-19. Generated by immunoSEQ multiplex PCR, the TCRdb table keeps only in-frame clones and is missing some. The sample holds fewer than 500,000 clones, 75% to 90% seen once. Sequenced material: peripheral blood. The receptors were sampled from a young woman with active or convalescent COVID-19.

This clone was recorded many times. This sequence joins TRBV19 and TRBJ2-7, with TRBD1 identical over 8 bases. J gave up 2 bases and V 6 bases, and 12 bases lay outside the gene matches. Germline CDR1 LNHDA, CDR2 SQIVND (reference sequence). This CDR3 is built from 16 residues. DNA for the CDR3: TGTGCCAGTAGCGCGCGAGGGCGACAGGGGACCTACGAGCAGTACTTC. Translation: CASSARGRQGTYEQYF.

The V and J genes are TRBV6-5 and TRBJ2-1; D possibly corresponds to TRBD2 (5 bases). V lost 11 bases, J lost 6 bases, and 11 bases lay in between. The germline gives CDR1 MNHEY, CDR2 SVGAGI. The CDR3 consists of 11 residues. DNA for the CDR3: TGTGCCTGCGAAGGAGGCAATGAGCAGTTCTTC. This codes for CACEGGNEQFF.

The V and J genes are TRBV2 and TRBJ2-3, with 11 bases matching TRBD2. Trimming removed 5 bases from V and 2 bases from J; junction bases left unmatched: 6. There are 16 residues in the CDR3. Germline CDR1 reads SNHLY; CDR2 reads FYNNEI. This CDR3 reads CASSLAGGLDTDTQYF. The CDR3 DNA reads as TGTGCCAGCAGTTTAGCGGGGGGGCTTGACACAGATACGCAGTATTTT.

The V and J genes are TRBV2 and TRBJ2-3, with D perhaps TRBD1 (5 bases). The V end lost 6 bases, the J end lost 1 base, and 20 bases lay between the germline ends. Germline V gene lookup returns CDR1 SNHLY and CDR2 FYNNEI. The CDR3 is made up of 17 amino acids. The CDR3 nucleotides read TGTGCCAGCAGAGGGGATCTGGATTACACCCGCACAGATACGCAGTATTTT. Translated: CASRGDLDYTRTDTQYF.

The chain couples TRBV12-2 to TRBJ2-7; the table's D call, TRBD2, was not checked against the DNA. TRBV12-2 is a pseudogene. The CDR3 is 14 residues long. In DNA, the CDR3 is TGTGCAAGGGGATCCGGGGGTAAAACCTACGAGCAGTACTTC. It encodes CARGSGGKTYEQYF.

The chain has TRBV19 and TRBJ1-5; possibly TRBD1 for D (6 bases). V lost 6 bases and J 2 bases, leaving 14 bases between the germline ends. Germline loops: CDR1 LNHDA, CDR2 SQIVND (reference sequence). This CDR3 comprises 15 residues. DNA for the CDR3: TGTGCCAGTAGCCTAGACAGGAACGGCAATCAGCCCCAGCATTTT. Translating it yields CASSLDRNGNQPQHF. Together with reference TRBV19 and TRBJ1-5, the CDR3 gives the full variable domain: DGGITQSPKYLFRKEGQNVTLSCEQNLNHDAMYWYRQDPGQGLRLIYYSQIVNDFQKGDIAEGYSVSREKKESFPLTVTSAQKNPTAFYLCASSLDRNGNQPQHFGDGTRLSIL.

This chain joins TRBV14 and TRBJ1-4; the D gene is possibly TRBD1 (6 bases). CDR1 and CDR2 (germline): SGHDN, FVKESK. This CDR3 contains 16 residues. V gave up 2 bases and J gave up 5 bases, with 15 bases separating them. The CDR3 is CASSQLGAGANEKLFF. Written as DNA, the CDR3 is TGTGCCAGCAGCCAACTCGGGGCGGGGGCAAATGAAAAACTGTTTTTT. The whole variable domain, remainder taken from reference TRBV14 and TRBJ1-4, is EAGVTQFPSHSVIEKGQTVTLRCDPISGHDNLYWYRRVMGKEIKFLLHFVKESKQDESGMPNNRFLAERTGGTYSTLKVQPAELEDSGVYFCASSQLGAGANEKLFFGSGTQLSVL.

The chain carries TRBV11-2 and TRBJ2-3, with TRBD2 matching over 11 bases. J was trimmed by 1 base and V by 6 bases; bases with no gene match: 6. This CDR3 spans 16 amino acids. Germline CDR1 and CDR2: SGHAT and FQNNGV. DNA for the CDR3: TGTGCCAGCAGACCGACTAGCGGGGACGGCACAGATACGCAGTATTTT. It specifies CASRPTSGDGTDTQYF.

This clone occurred once. The J gene is TRBJ1-6, the V gene TRBV5-1; TRBD1 aligns across 9 bases. The germline gives CDR1 SGHRS, CDR2 YFSETQ. V was pared by 1 base and J by 4 bases, with 3 bases of the junction left unmatched. This CDR3 is built from 16 residues. CDR3 nucleotide sequence: TGCGCCAGCAGCTTGATGGGACAGGGTTATAATTCACCCCTCCACTTT. Translation gives CASSLMGQGYNSPLHF.

This clone was recorded only once. The gene calls are TRBV14 and TRBJ1-1; D may be TRBD1 (5 bases). CDR1 is SGHDN, CDR2 FVKESK, per germline. The ends were cut back, 4 bases at V and 4 bases at J, with 13 bases in the middle. CDR3 length: 14 amino acids. The CDR3 nucleotides are TGTGCCAGCAGCCCAGGGACTGGTTTCACTGAAGCTTTCTTT. Its protein product is CASSPGTGFTEAFF.

A word on this clone: Other nucleotide sequences in the sample specify the same CDR3. This rearrangement joins TRBV19 to TRBJ1-1; D possibly corresponds to TRBD1 (5 bases). The CDR3 spans 14 residues. Germline values: CDR1 LNHDA, CDR2 SQIVND (reference sequence). The V end lost 3 bases, the J end lost 1 base, and 9 bases lay between the germline ends. CDR3 DNA sequence: TGTGCCAGTAGTATCGGACACCCGAACACTGAAGCTTTCTTT. It encodes CASSIGHPNTEAFF.

The chain uses TRBV5-6 and TRBJ2-4; D might be TRBD1 (5 bases). Trimming removed 0 bases from V and 0 bases from J, with 10 bases in between. CDR1 is SGHDT and CDR2 is YYEEEE in the germline V gene. This CDR3 has 16 residues. CDR3 DNA: TGTGCCAGCAGCTTGGTGCAGGGCATAGCCAAAAACATTCAGTACTTC. Protein product: CASSLVQGIAKNIQYF.

CDR3 DNA: TGTGCCAGCAGTCTCGAGGACAGGGAGAAGAGACCCCTCCACTTT. The encoded protein is CASSLEDREKRPLHF. V gene TRBV6-9 combines with J gene TRBJ1-6, with 8 bases fitting TRBD1. The junction had 12 bases not matched to a gene; V was cut back by 5 bases and J by 12 bases. Germline loops: CDR1 MNHGY, CDR2 SVAAGI. The CDR3 is 15 residues long.

V is TRBV6-4 and J is TRBJ2-1, with TRBD2 identical over 10 bases. CDR1 is MRHNA, CDR2 SNTAGT, per germline. The V gene end was trimmed by 3 bases and the J gene end by 0 bases; junction bases not matched to a gene: 2. This CDR3 is built from 16 residues. CDR3 residues: CASSESSGSSYNEQFF. The CDR3 DNA reads as TGTGCCAGCAGTGAATCTAGCGGGAGCTCCTACAATGAGCAGTTCTTC.